The next 22 T cell receptor beta chains were all read from a single sample in a study of blood T cell repertoires in COVID-19. Sequencing was performed with immunoSEQ multiplex PCR; in TCRdb, only in-frame clones are kept and a portion is missing. Among almost 70,000 clones, roughly 80% were seen once, and the ten largest hold approximately 15%. Sample: peripheral blood. These receptors all come from a man in his fifties or sixties with acute or convalescent COVID-19.

The chain is built from TRBV18 and TRBJ1-1; 7 positions agree with TRBD1. CDR3 size: 15 residues. V was clipped by 6 bases and J by 5 bases; unmatched bases: 12. Germline V CDR1 and CDR2: KGHSH, LQKENI. The DNA of the CDR3 is TGTGCCAGCTCTTCAAGACAGGGAGGTTTGACTGAAGCTTTCTTT. This translates into CASSSRQGGLTEAFF.

V is TRBV6-1 and J is TRBJ1-2, with TRBD1 matching over 11 bases. Unmatched junction bases numbered 6, after V lost 2 bases and J lost 7 bases. Germline-derived CDR1 and CDR2 are MNHNS and SASEGT. This CDR3 region has 15 residues. CDR3 amino acids: CASSEFPGQGVGYTF. CDR3 nucleotides: TGTGCCAGCAGTGAATTTCCGGGACAGGGGGTTGGCTACACCTTC.

The CDR3 region is CASSLPLGSGGAADTQYF. CDR3 nucleotides: TGTGCCAGCAGCTTACCGTTGGGTAGCGGGGGGGCGGCAGATACGCAGTATTTT. This chain uses TRBV7-2 with TRBJ2-3; 11 bases map to TRBD2. With V trimmed by 2 bases and J by 4 bases, 11 bases remained unmatched. From germline, CDR1 is SGHTA and CDR2 FQGNSA. The CDR3 is 18 amino acids.

This chain uses TRBV4-3 with TRBJ2-3, with D maybe TRBD1 (6 bases). The CDR3 length is 13 residues. The V end was cut by 2 bases, the J end by 6 bases, with 9 bases between. Looked up from germline, CDR1 is LGHNA and CDR2 is YSLEER. The CDR3 bases are TGCGCCAGCAGCCAACCAGGGGAGGATACGCAGTATTTT. Amino acid sequence: CASSQPGEDTQYF.

The rearrangement uses TRBV6-2 or TRBV6-3 and TRBJ2-1; D might be TRBD1 (6 bases). Trimming stripped 0 bases from V and 8 bases from J, with 23 bases between. The CDR3 is 18 residues long. CDR1 and CDR2 from the germline V gene are MNHEY and SVGEGT. This CDR3 is CASSYSVVRHRDSDEQFF. The CDR3 DNA follows: TGTGCCAGCAGTTACTCTGTAGTTCGGCACAGGGATAGCGATGAGCAGTTCTTC.

This clone was seen more than once but under ten times. The chain recombines TRBV6-2 or TRBV6-3 with TRBJ1-5; 10 positions agree with TRBD1. The CDR3 spans 14 residues. With 5 bases clipped from V and 7 bases from J, the junction kept 5 bases outside the gene matches. Germline V lookup: CDR1 MNHEY, CDR2 SVGEGT. The chain's CDR3 is CASSRQGAEQPQHF. The CDR3 DNA follows: TGTGCCAGCAGTCGACAGGGGGCGGAACAGCCCCAGCATTTT.

The genes are TRBV19 and TRBJ1-1; no firm D call. The V gene's germline CDR1 is LNHDA and CDR2 SQIVND (reference sequence). V dropped 4 bases and J dropped 3 bases, with 12 bases sitting between them. The CDR3 length is 14 residues. CDR3 DNA: TGTGCCAGTAGTAAGAGGGTTTGGCACACTGAAGCTTTCTTT. It encodes CASSKRVWHTEAFF.

The rearrangement uses TRBV4-3 and TRBJ2-7; D uncertain. From germline, CDR1 is LGHNA and CDR2 YSLEER. The CDR3 runs to 15 residues. V was cut by 0 bases and J by 6 bases, with 15 bases left in between. The CDR3, as DNA: TGCGCCAGCAGCCAAGATTTCGTTTTCGGTCGCGAGCAGTACTTC. Protein: CASSQDFVFGREQYF.

This clone was seen a single time. The same CDR3 can be traced to other DNA sequences in this sample. This chain connects TRBV29-1 to TRBJ2-7; D is possibly TRBD2 (5 bases). CDR1 is SQVTM and CDR2 is ANQGSEA in the germline V gene. V dropped 4 bases and J dropped 2 bases, with 9 bases sitting between them. The CDR3 totals 12 residues. The CDR3 protein is CSVVEGTYEQYF. CDR3 DNA sequence: TGCAGCGTTGTTGAGGGAACCTACGAGCAGTACTTC.

The gene calls are TRBV10-2 and TRBJ2-7; D is uncertain. Per the germline V gene, CDR1 is WSHSY and CDR2 is SAAADI. The CDR3 is made up of 13 amino acids. V lost 7 bases to trimming and J lost 3 bases, with 13 bases between them. The CDR3 reads CASKQRPNYEQYF. CDR3 DNA sequence: TGCGCCAGCAAGCAACGCCCTAACTACGAGCAGTACTTC.

The rearrangement joins TRBV3-1 (or the pseudogene TRBV3-2) to TRBJ1-6; D unclear. The CDR3 is 18 amino acids. Germline assignment: CDR1 LGHDT and CDR2 YNNKEL (reference sequence). Deletions cut 4 bases from V and 0 bases from J, with 16 bases between. The CDR3 DNA follows: TGTGCCAGCAGCCGGAGGAGGATAGATAGCTCCTATAATTCACCCCTCCACTTT. Translating gives CASSRRRIDSSYNSPLHF.

The CDR3 nucleotides are TGTGCCAGCAGCTCGAGGGGACAGGGGGCAAGTAAGAATGAGCAGTTCTTC. This codes for CASSSRGQGASKNEQFF. This chain links TRBV5-8 with TRBJ2-1; 12 bases are a match to TRBD1. Looked up from germline, CDR1 is SGHTS and CDR2 is YDEGEE. The CDR3 has 17 amino acids. With 3 bases clipped from V and 7 bases from J, the junction kept 11 bases outside the gene matches.

The genes are TRBV4-1 and TRBJ1-2; 7 bases map to TRBD1. The CDR3 runs to 16 residues. Looked up from germline, CDR1 is MGHRA and CDR2 is YSYEKL. J was trimmed by 1 base and V by 2 bases; bases with no gene match: 7. CDR3: CASSQTRDSFNYGYTF. CDR3 DNA sequence: TGCGCCAGCAGCCAAACCAGGGACAGCTTTAACTATGGCTACACCTTC.

This chain uses TRBV15 with TRBJ1-4; D perhaps matches TRBD1 (6 bases). V lost 1 base to trimming and J lost 6 bases, with 6 bases between them. CDR1 is LNHNV, CDR2 YYDKDF, per germline (reference sequence). The CDR3 is 13 amino acids. CDR3: CATSRGTDEKLFF. Here the CDR3 DNA reads TGTGCCACCAGCAGAGGGACAGATGAAAAACTGTTTTTT.

The V and J genes are TRBV30 and TRBJ1-5; tentative D call: TRBD1 (6 bases). The CDR3 has 15 amino acids. The germline gives CDR1 GTSNPN, CDR2 SVGIG (reference sequence). The germline V and J ends were trimmed by 3 bases and 4 bases, with 16 bases remaining between them. The CDR3 DNA is TGTGCCTGGAGGGGGGGGCAGGGTAGGAATCAGCCCCAGCATTTT. It specifies CAWRGGQGRNQPQHF.

This chain connects TRBV3-1 (or the pseudogene TRBV3-2) to TRBJ2-7, with D tentatively TRBD1 (5 bases). The germline CDR1 and CDR2 sequences are LGHDT and YNNKEL (reference sequence). This CDR3 contains 13 residues. V lost 4 bases to trimming and J lost 7 bases, with 14 bases between them. CDR3 DNA sequence: TGTGCCAGCAGCCGAGTGGGGAAGGGGGAGCAGTACTTC. Encoded protein: CASSRVGKGEQYF.

The chain joins TRBV29-1 to TRBJ2-7, with D perhaps matching TRBD1 (5 bases). Per germline, CDR1 SQVTM and CDR2 ANQGSEA. This CDR3 contains 11 residues. V was pared by 4 bases and J by 3 bases, with 7 bases between. The CDR3 region is CSVADIYEQYF. As DNA, the CDR3 is TGCAGCGTTGCGGACATCTACGAGCAGTACTTC.

CDR3 in amino acids: CASSTVITGELFF. The CDR3 bases are TGTGCCAGCAGTACGGTGATCACCGGGGAGCTGTTTTTT. This rearrangement joins TRBV6-4 to TRBJ2-2; D unresolved. V was shortened by 5 bases and J by 4 bases, with 8 bases between the two germline ends. Germline V gene sequence: CDR1 MRHNA, CDR2 SNTAGT. This CDR3 has 13 amino acids.

This clone showed up just once. The J gene is TRBJ1-4, the V gene TRBV2; tentative D call: TRBD1 (5 bases). Trimming took off 0 bases at V and 6 bases at J, with 17 bases between the two ends. The CDR3 length is 17 residues. The germline CDR1 and CDR2 sequences are SNHLY and FYNNEI. The CDR3 here is CASSEALLGALDEKLFF. The CDR3 coding sequence is TGTGCCAGCAGTGAAGCGCTGTTAGGGGCGTTGGATGAAAAACTGTTTTTT.

CDR3 DNA: TGTGCCAGCAGCCGCCGGGACAGTACCACCTACGAGCAGTACTTC. It translates to CASSRRDSTTYEQYF. V and J are TRBV7-9 and TRBJ2-7, with TRBD1 identical over 7 bases. Germline trimming cut 5 bases from V and 2 bases from J; bases unmatched to any gene: 9. From germline, CDR1 is SEHNR and CDR2 FQNEAQ (reference sequence). The CDR3 consists of 15 residues.

This chain links TRBV4-3 with TRBJ2-2; D might be TRBD1 (6 bases). The CDR3 contains 17 residues. Germline V gene data show CDR1 as LGHNA and CDR2 as YSLEER. Trimming pared 3 bases from V and 2 bases from J, leaving 16 bases between. CDR3 sequence: CASSHQTDRINTGELFF. The CDR3 bases are TGCGCCAGCAGCCACCAAACAGACAGGATAAACACCGGGGAGCTGTTTTTT.

This clone was detected only a few times. The chain recombines TRBV28 with TRBJ1-2, with 11 bases lining up with TRBD1. The CDR3 runs 16 residues. Per the germline V gene, CDR1 is MDHEN and CDR2 is SYDVKM. V lost 4 bases, J lost 5 bases, and 9 bases stayed unmatched. The CDR3 region has the DNA TGTGCCAGCAGTTCCGCCGCCGGGACAGGGGGTTATGGCTACACCTTC. Translated: CASSSAAGTGGYGYTF.